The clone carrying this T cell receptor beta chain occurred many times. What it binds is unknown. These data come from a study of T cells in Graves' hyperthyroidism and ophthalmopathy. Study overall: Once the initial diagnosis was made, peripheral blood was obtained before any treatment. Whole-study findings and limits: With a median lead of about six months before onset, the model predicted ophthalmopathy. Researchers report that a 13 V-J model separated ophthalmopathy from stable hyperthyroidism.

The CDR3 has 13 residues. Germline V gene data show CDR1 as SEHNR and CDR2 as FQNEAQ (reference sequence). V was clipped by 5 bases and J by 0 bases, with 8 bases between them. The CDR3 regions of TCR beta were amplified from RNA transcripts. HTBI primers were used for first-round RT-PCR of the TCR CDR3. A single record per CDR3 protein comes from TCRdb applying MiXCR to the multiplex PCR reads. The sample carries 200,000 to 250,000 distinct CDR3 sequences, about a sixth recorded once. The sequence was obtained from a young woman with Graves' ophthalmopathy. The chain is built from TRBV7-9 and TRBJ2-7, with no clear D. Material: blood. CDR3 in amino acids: CASSGKFSYEQYF. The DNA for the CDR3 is TGTGCCAGCAGCGGAAAGTTCTCCTACGAGCAGTACTTC.